These T cell receptor beta chains were read from a single sample in a study of blood T cell repertoires in COVID-19. Clones were sequenced by immunoSEQ multiplex PCR, and TCRdb holds only the in-frame ones, with some missing. The data show about 180,000 clones, 70% to 90% seen once. The source material was peripheral blood. Receptor source: a man aged 55 to 70 with acute or convalescent COVID-19. CDR3s include the opening cysteine and the closing phenylalanine or tryptophan. Fields, in order: V gene, clone size, J gene, D gene, CDR3 DNA, CDR3 protein. A D gene is named only where the DNA matches it firmly. Size values are once, few and many counts, or a class for expanded clones, and some rows have none.

TRBV28	once	TRBJ1-1	-	TGTGCCAGCACCCCGGGACAAACCCTGAGGGGCACTGAAGCTTTCTTT	CASTPGQTLRGTEAFF
TRBV19	once	TRBJ1-4	TRBD1	TGTGCCAGTAGTAAACCGACAGGGACGATCGAAAAACTGTTTTTT	CASSKPTGTIEKLFF
TRBV28	-	TRBJ2-2	-	TGTGCCAGCAGTTTCGGCGACAGATACACCGGGGAGCTGTTTTTT	CASSFGDRYTGELFF
TRBV15	-	TRBJ2-1	TRBD2	TGTGCCACCGAGGCCGGGACTAGCTCCTACAATGAGCAGTTCTTC	CATEAGTSSYNEQFF
TRBV4-1	-	TRBJ2-5	TRBD2	TGCGCCAGCAGCCAAGATCCTACTAGCGGGGAAAAAGAGACCCAGTACTTC	CASSQDPTSGEKETQYF
TRBV30	-	TRBJ2-7	TRBD1	TGTGCCTGGAGTGGGGACAGGCGGCGAGACGAGCAGTACTTC	CAWSGDRRRDEQYF
TRBV19	once	TRBJ2-6	TRBD1	TGTGCCAGTAGGCGTCAACAGGGGGCGCGTCTTGGGGCCAACGTCCTGACTTTC	CASRRQQGARLGANVLTF
TRBV18	-	TRBJ1-4	TRBD1	TGTGCCAGCTCACCGTCCGGGACAGCTAATGAAAAACTGTTTTTT	CASSPSGTANEKLFF
TRBV3-1/TRBV3-2	few	TRBJ1-1	-	TGTGCCAGCAGCCAAGGGCAGAGGACTGAAGCTTTCTTT	CASSQGQRTEAFF
TRBV25-1	few	TRBJ1-1	TRBD1	TGTGCCAGCAGTTATGCAGGGGGCACTGAAGCTTTCTTT	CASSYAGGTEAFF
TRBV18	-	TRBJ1-4	-	TGTGCCAGCTCGGGCATGGCTGATGAAAAACTGTTTTTT	CASSGMADEKLFF
TRBV27	-	TRBJ2-3	-	TGTGCCAGCAGTCTAGGGGAATTGGGTGGGGATACGCAGTATTTT	CASSLGELGGDTQYF
TRBV7-8	few	TRBJ2-3	TRBD1	TGTGCCAGCAGCCTCCGGGACAGGGGAACAGATACGCAGTATTTT	CASSLRDRGTDTQYF
TRBV3-1/TRBV3-2	few	TRBJ2-1	-	TGTGCCAGCAGCCAATCCAGGTCATGGGAGCAGTTCTTC	CASSQSRSWEQFF
TRBV28	-	TRBJ1-5	TRBD1	TGTGCCAGCACTGTAGGGGGCTCCGGTCAGCCCCAGCATTTT	CASTVGGSGQPQHF
TRBV18	-	TRBJ2-7	-	TGTGCCAGCTCAGGGGCGGGACAGTCTATGTCGGGCTCCTACGAGCAGTACTTC	CASSGAGQSMSGSYEQYF
TRBV4-1	once	TRBJ2-1	-	TGCGCCAGCAGCCAACACGCGAACCGGCAGTTCTTC	CASSQHANRQFF
TRBV18	-	TRBJ1-6	TRBD1	TGTGCCAGCTCACCGGGGACAGGGGATTTATCACCCCTCCACTTT	CASSPGTGDLSPLHF
TRBV28	-	TRBJ1-6	TRBD1	TGTGTCACAGGGGGCGGTTCACCCCTCCACTTT	CVTGGGSPLHF
TRBV7-6	-	TRBJ1-5	-	TGTGCCAGCAGCTTAGACAGGTACAATCAGCCCCAGCATTTT	CASSLDRYNQPQHF
TRBV28	few	TRBJ1-1	-	TGTGCCAGCACCAAAACCTCTATGACTAAAGCTTTCTTT	CASTKTSMTKAFF
TRBV7-6	few	TRBJ2-7	-	TGTGCCAGCAGCTTCGGGACGGGGGAAACCCCCTACGAGCAGTACTTC	CASSFGTGETPYEQYF
TRBV2	-	TRBJ1-6	TRBD1	TGTGCCAGCAGGGGTGGGACAGCCTATAATTCACCCCTCCACTTT	CASRGGTAYNSPLHF
TRBV6-5	-	TRBJ1-2	TRBD1	TGTGCCAGCAGTTACACGACAGGGACCTATGGCTACACCTTC	CASSYTTGTYGYTF
TRBV5-4	few	TRBJ2-1	-	TGTGCCAGCAGCTATACACCAAACAATGAGCAGTTCTTC	CASSYTPNNEQFF
TRBV19	-	TRBJ1-5	-	TGTGCCAGTAGTATCCAGGGGTATAAACATCAGCCCCAGCATTTT	CASSIQGYKHQPQHF
TRBV7-2	-	TRBJ1-2	-	TGTGCCAGCAGCTTAGCAGGGGCGTCCCGATGGTGGGGCTACACCTTC	CASSLAGASRWWGYTF